This TCR beta chain was profiled in a study of T cell repertoires in cytomegalovirus infection. Germline V CDR1 and CDR2: SGHTA, FQGNSA. The CDR3 loop spans 14 amino acids. The V gene lost 2 bases and the J gene lost 5 bases, with 10 bases spanning the gap. In its sample, this clonotype was seen many times. Its specificity is unknown. Each CDR3 protein is one row after TCRdb ran MiXCR on the reads. There are about 400,000 distinct CDR3 sequences in the sample; nearly 35% occur only once, and approximately 13% lies in the top ten. J is TRBJ2-1 and V is TRBV7-2; D call uncertain. The TCR sequence derives from a human donor in good health (CMV status not recorded). Some clones in this sample may be carry-over from other donors' samples. The source material was cultured PBMCs, sampled from culture after CMV antigen stimulation. The CDR3 DNA sequence: TGTGCCAGCAGCTTACTAGGCCGGCACAATGAGCAGTTCTTC. Translating gives CASSLLGRHNEQFF.